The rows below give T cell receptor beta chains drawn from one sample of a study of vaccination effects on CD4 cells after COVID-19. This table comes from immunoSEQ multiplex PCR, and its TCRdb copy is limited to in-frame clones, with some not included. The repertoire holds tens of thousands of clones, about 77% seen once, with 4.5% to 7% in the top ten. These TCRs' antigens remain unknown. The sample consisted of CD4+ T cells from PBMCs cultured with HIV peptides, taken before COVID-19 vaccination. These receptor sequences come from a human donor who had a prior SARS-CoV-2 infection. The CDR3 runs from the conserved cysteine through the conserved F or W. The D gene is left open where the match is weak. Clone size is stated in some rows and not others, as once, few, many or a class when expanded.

CDR3 DNA: TGTGCCAGCAGCTTGATGTTGGTTAATTCACCCCTCCACTTT
CDR3 protein: CASSLMLVNSPLHF
clone size: -
CDR3 length: 14
D gene: -
J gene: TRBJ1-6
V gene: TRBV5-5

CDR3 DNA: TGTGCCAGTGCCGGGGCAGGGCAAGAGACCCAGTACTTC
CDR3 protein: CASAGAGQETQYF
clone size: -
CDR3 length: 13
D gene: -
J gene: TRBJ2-5
V gene: TRBV18

CDR3 DNA: TGTGCCAGCACCCGGACAGGGAATTCTGGGGCCAACGTCCTGACTTTC
CDR3 protein: CASTRTGNSGANVLTF
clone size: -
CDR3 length: 16
D gene: TRBD1
J gene: TRBJ2-6
V gene: TRBV5-4

CDR3 DNA: TGTGCCAGCGGGGGCAGGTCTTCTGGGGCCAACGTCCTGACTTTC
CDR3 protein: CASGGRSSGANVLTF
clone size: -
CDR3 length: 15
D gene: -
J gene: TRBJ2-6
V gene: TRBV7-2

CDR3 DNA: TGCGCCAGCAGCTTGATGGTCCCGGAATCGAACACCGGGGAGCTGTTTTTT
CDR3 protein: CASSLMVPESNTGELFF
clone size: -
CDR3 length: 17
D gene: -
J gene: TRBJ2-2
V gene: TRBV5-1

CDR3 DNA: TGTGCCAGCAGCCAAGACAGGGGGGTGTGGTCACCCCTCCACTTT
CDR3 protein: CASSQDRGVWSPLHF
clone size: -
CDR3 length: 15
D gene: TRBD1
J gene: TRBJ1-6
V gene: TRBV3-1/TRBV3-2

CDR3 DNA: TGTGCCAGCAGTCTTAACCGGGACTACAATGAGCAGTTCTTC
CDR3 protein: CASSLNRDYNEQFF
clone size: -
CDR3 length: 14
D gene: -
J gene: TRBJ2-1
V gene: TRBV2

CDR3 DNA: TGTGCCAGCAGTGACGTTCTAGCGGGAGGGCAGACCCAGTACTTC
CDR3 protein: CASSDVLAGGQTQYF
clone size: -
CDR3 length: 15
D gene: TRBD2
J gene: TRBJ2-5
V gene: TRBV2

CDR3 DNA: TGCGCCAGCAACGACGTTGAGCGGGGCCTCACAGATACGCAGTATTTT
CDR3 protein: CASNDVERGLTDTQYF
clone size: few
CDR3 length: 16
D gene: TRBD2
J gene: TRBJ2-3
V gene: TRBV5-1

CDR3 DNA: TGTGCCAGCAGTTACTCGAGCAAGGGGCAGTTTTATGGCTACACCTTC
CDR3 protein: CASSYSSKGQFYGYTF
clone size: -
CDR3 length: 16
D gene: -
J gene: TRBJ1-2
V gene: TRBV6-7

CDR3 DNA: TGTGCCAGCAGGCGACAGGGCGGTGGCTACACCTTC
CDR3 protein: CASRRQGGGYTF
clone size: -
CDR3 length: 12
D gene: TRBD1
J gene: TRBJ1-2
V gene: TRBV6-5

CDR3 DNA: TGTGCCTGGAAAAGGTATAGACTTGAAGCTTTCTTT
CDR3 protein: CAWKRYRLEAFF
clone size: -
CDR3 length: 12
D gene: -
J gene: TRBJ1-1
V gene: TRBV30

CDR3 DNA: TGTGCCAGCAGTTTGTTTTCTGGGACAGGGTTATACGAGCAGTACTTC
CDR3 protein: CASSLFSGTGLYEQYF
clone size: -
CDR3 length: 16
D gene: TRBD1
J gene: TRBJ2-7
V gene: TRBV27

CDR3 DNA: TGTGCCAGCAGTTTAAGGGGGTCCGGAGAGACCCAGTACTTC
CDR3 protein: CASSLRGSGETQYF
clone size: -
CDR3 length: 14
D gene: -
J gene: TRBJ2-5
V gene: TRBV27

CDR3 DNA: TGCGCCAGCAGCTTGGATGCGGGGAACCGCTACGAGCAGTACTTC
CDR3 protein: CASSLDAGNRYEQYF
clone size: -
CDR3 length: 15
D gene: -
J gene: TRBJ2-7
V gene: TRBV5-1

CDR3 DNA: TGTGCCAGCAGCCAAGTATTTAACAATGAGCAGTTCTTC
CDR3 protein: CASSQVFNNEQFF
clone size: -
CDR3 length: 13
D gene: -
J gene: TRBJ2-1
V gene: TRBV3-1/TRBV3-2

CDR3 DNA: TGTACCAGCAGCGATCATTCTAACACTGAAGCTTTCTTT
CDR3 protein: CTSSDHSNTEAFF
clone size: -
CDR3 length: 13
D gene: -
J gene: TRBJ1-1
V gene: TRBV11-2

CDR3 DNA: TGTGCCAGCAGTGAAATCCCCGTTCTAGCGGGAGTGCACGGGGAGCTGTTTTTT
CDR3 protein: CASSEIPVLAGVHGELFF
clone size: once
CDR3 length: 18
D gene: TRBD2
J gene: TRBJ2-2
V gene: TRBV6-1

CDR3 DNA: TGTGCCAGCAGGGGACTAGCGGGGCGAGAGACCCAGTACTTC
CDR3 protein: CASRGLAGRETQYF
clone size: -
CDR3 length: 14
D gene: TRBD2
J gene: TRBJ2-5
V gene: TRBV2

CDR3 DNA: TGCGCCAGCAGCTTGGCAGTACTAGAAAGCACAGATACGCAGTATTTT
CDR3 protein: CASSLAVLESTDTQYF
clone size: -
CDR3 length: 16
D gene: -
J gene: TRBJ2-3
V gene: TRBV5-1

CDR3 DNA: TGTGCCAGCAGCGCCGGGGACAGGGCTGGAAACACCATATATTTT
CDR3 protein: CASSAGDRAGNTIYF
clone size: once
CDR3 length: 15
D gene: TRBD1
J gene: TRBJ1-3
V gene: TRBV9

CDR3 DNA: TGTGCCAGCAGTTACTCCCCATCTTTGGTGCGCGAGCAGTACTTC
CDR3 protein: CASSYSPSLVREQYF
clone size: -
CDR3 length: 15
D gene: -
J gene: TRBJ2-7
V gene: TRBV6-6

CDR3 DNA: TGTGCCAGCAGCGTAACGTCAGGGACCCCTTCCACAGATACGCAGTATTTT
CDR3 protein: CASSVTSGTPSTDTQYF
clone size: -
CDR3 length: 17
D gene: -
J gene: TRBJ2-3
V gene: TRBV9

CDR3 DNA: TGTGCCACCAGCAGCATACGGAACACCGGGGAGCTGTTTTTT
CDR3 protein: CATSSIRNTGELFF
clone size: -
CDR3 length: 14
D gene: -
J gene: TRBJ2-2
V gene: TRBV15

CDR3 DNA: TGCGCCAGCCAAGCCGGGACAGGGGGCGAGGGAACTGAAGCTTTCTTT
CDR3 protein: CASQAGTGGEGTEAFF
clone size: -
CDR3 length: 16
D gene: TRBD1
J gene: TRBJ1-1
V gene: TRBV5-1

CDR3 DNA: TGTGCTAGCAGCCCAGGACAGGCAACTAATGAAAAACTGTTTTTT
CDR3 protein: CASSPGQATNEKLFF
clone size: -
CDR3 length: 15
D gene: TRBD1
J gene: TRBJ1-4
V gene: TRBV7-7

CDR3 DNA: TGTGCCAGCTCACCAGGGATAAGGCCGAGTGAAGCTTTCTTT
CDR3 protein: CASSPGIRPSEAFF
clone size: -
CDR3 length: 14
D gene: -
J gene: TRBJ1-1
V gene: TRBV18

CDR3 DNA: TGTGCCAGCAGTCATCTAGCGGGAGTATCGACAGATACGCAGTATTTT
CDR3 protein: CASSHLAGVSTDTQYF
clone size: -
CDR3 length: 16
D gene: TRBD2
J gene: TRBJ2-3
V gene: TRBV5-4

CDR3 DNA: TGTGCCAGCAGCTTATTGAACGCAGCAGATACGCAGTATTTT
CDR3 protein: CASSLLNAADTQYF
clone size: -
CDR3 length: 14
D gene: -
J gene: TRBJ2-3
V gene: TRBV7-8

CDR3 DNA: TGTGCCAGCAGCCAACAGGGGGCCAGCGGGGTGTCCTACGAGCAGTACTTC
CDR3 protein: CASSQQGASGVSYEQYF
clone size: -
CDR3 length: 17
D gene: -
J gene: TRBJ2-7
V gene: TRBV4-2

CDR3 DNA: TGTGCCAGCAGTGGCAGCACCCTGGCGGGGAATGAAAAACTGTTTTTT
CDR3 protein: CASSGSTLAGNEKLFF
clone size: -
CDR3 length: 16
D gene: -
J gene: TRBJ1-4
V gene: TRBV28

CDR3 DNA: TGCGCCAGCAGCCTCATTAGCTTCTCCTACAATGAGCAGTTCTTC
CDR3 protein: CASSLISFSYNEQFF
clone size: -
CDR3 length: 15
D gene: -
J gene: TRBJ2-1
V gene: TRBV5-1

CDR3 DNA: TGTGCCAGCAGCGTAGCTAGCCGGGCAGATACGCAGTATTTT
CDR3 protein: CASSVASRADTQYF
clone size: -
CDR3 length: 14
D gene: -
J gene: TRBJ2-3
V gene: TRBV9

CDR3 DNA: TGTGCCAGCAGCTTGGGATGGAACACTGAAGCTTTCTTT
CDR3 protein: CASSLGWNTEAFF
clone size: few
CDR3 length: 13
D gene: -
J gene: TRBJ1-1
V gene: TRBV7-9

CDR3 DNA: TGTGCCAGCAGCCAAGATTTAAGGCAGCTTAATGAAAAACTGTTTTTT
CDR3 protein: CASSQDLRQLNEKLFF
clone size: -
CDR3 length: 16
D gene: -
J gene: TRBJ1-4
V gene: TRBV4-2

CDR3 DNA: TGCGCCAGCAGCCAAGAACGCGCAGGTCCAGAAAAACTGTTTTTT
CDR3 protein: CASSQERAGPEKLFF
clone size: -
CDR3 length: 15
D gene: -
J gene: TRBJ1-4
V gene: TRBV4-3

CDR3 DNA: TGCGCCAGCAGCTCCCAAGGGCCTTGGAATTCACCCCTCCACTTT
CDR3 protein: CASSSQGPWNSPLHF
clone size: -
CDR3 length: 15
D gene: -
J gene: TRBJ1-6
V gene: TRBV5-1

CDR3 DNA: TGTGCCAGCAGTGAAGTGGTTAAGGGAGCAACTAATGAAAAACTGTTTTTT
CDR3 protein: CASSEVVKGATNEKLFF
clone size: -
CDR3 length: 17
D gene: -
J gene: TRBJ1-4
V gene: TRBV6-1

CDR3 DNA: TGTGCCAGTTCAACGTGGGGACCCCGCAACTACGAGCAGTACTTC
CDR3 protein: CASSTWGPRNYEQYF
clone size: -
CDR3 length: 15
D gene: -
J gene: TRBJ2-7
V gene: TRBV19

CDR3 DNA: TGTGCCAGCTCGATCCGGACAGGAAATCCCACAGATACGCAGTATTTT
CDR3 protein: CASSIRTGNPTDTQYF
clone size: -
CDR3 length: 16
D gene: TRBD1
J gene: TRBJ2-3
V gene: TRBV18

CDR3 DNA: TGTGCCAGCAGCTTGTGGGGAAGAAACCAAGAGACCCAGTACTTC
CDR3 protein: CASSLWGRNQETQYF
clone size: -
CDR3 length: 15
D gene: -
J gene: TRBJ2-5
V gene: TRBV5-6

CDR3 DNA: TGTGCCAGCAGCTTTGACAGATTGAACACTGAAGCTTTCTTT
CDR3 protein: CASSFDRLNTEAFF
clone size: once
CDR3 length: 14
D gene: -
J gene: TRBJ1-1
V gene: TRBV7-2

CDR3 DNA: TGTGCCAGCAGCACTGCGCTCACAGGAGCCTACGAGCAGTACTTC
CDR3 protein: CASSTALTGAYEQYF
clone size: once
CDR3 length: 15
D gene: -
J gene: TRBJ2-7
V gene: TRBV5-6

CDR3 DNA: TGCGCCAGCAGCTTAAGTGACAGCTTGCAAGAGACCCAGTACTTC
CDR3 protein: CASSLSDSLQETQYF
clone size: -
CDR3 length: 15
D gene: -
J gene: TRBJ2-5
V gene: TRBV5-1

CDR3 DNA: TGTGCCAGCTCAGAAAGCCCCTACTGGGGACTCATAAACACCGGGGAGCTGTTTTTT
CDR3 protein: CASSESPYWGLINTGELFF
clone size: few
CDR3 length: 19
D gene: -
J gene: TRBJ2-2
V gene: TRBV18

CDR3 DNA: TGTGCCAGCAGACCGGGACTAGCCGGAGGAAGGGAGACCCAGTACTTC
CDR3 protein: CASRPGLAGGRETQYF
clone size: few
CDR3 length: 16
D gene: TRBD2
J gene: TRBJ2-5
V gene: TRBV5-4

CDR3 DNA: TGTGCCAGCAGCCAAGGACTAGCGTTAAGCACAGATACGCAGTATTTT
CDR3 protein: CASSQGLALSTDTQYF
clone size: -
CDR3 length: 16
D gene: TRBD2
J gene: TRBJ2-3
V gene: TRBV3-1/TRBV3-2

CDR3 DNA: TGTGCCAGCAGCCCTCGGTTCACAGGAAGCTCCTACGAGCAGTACTTC
CDR3 protein: CASSPRFTGSSYEQYF
clone size: -
CDR3 length: 16
D gene: -
J gene: TRBJ2-7
V gene: TRBV3-1/TRBV3-2

CDR3 DNA: TGTGCCAGCAGCTTAGCAGGGACAGGGGGGGGTAATTCACCCCTCCACTTT
CDR3 protein: CASSLAGTGGGNSPLHF
clone size: -
CDR3 length: 17
D gene: TRBD1
J gene: TRBJ1-6
V gene: TRBV7-8

CDR3 DNA: TGTGCCAGCAGTCCATCGGGACACAACACTGAAGCTTTCTTT
CDR3 protein: CASSPSGHNTEAFF
clone size: once
CDR3 length: 14
D gene: -
J gene: TRBJ1-1
V gene: TRBV6-5

CDR3 DNA: TGCGCCAGCAGGAGGACAGGGGCTAACGAGCAGTACTTC
CDR3 protein: CASRRTGANEQYF
clone size: -
CDR3 length: 13
D gene: TRBD1
J gene: TRBJ2-7
V gene: TRBV5-1

CDR3 DNA: TGTGCCAGCAGCGTCGGGTCTGGACACGAGCAGTACTTC
CDR3 protein: CASSVGSGHEQYF
clone size: -
CDR3 length: 13
D gene: -
J gene: TRBJ2-7
V gene: TRBV11-3

CDR3 DNA: TGTGCCAGCAGCTTAGTGGGACATCCGAACACTGAAGCTTTCTTT
CDR3 protein: CASSLVGHPNTEAFF
clone size: -
CDR3 length: 15
D gene: -
J gene: TRBJ1-1
V gene: TRBV7-2

CDR3 DNA: TGTGCCAGCAGCTTGCTCTCCTACACTGAAGCTTTCTTT
CDR3 protein: CASSLLSYTEAFF
clone size: -
CDR3 length: 13
D gene: -
J gene: TRBJ1-1
V gene: TRBV5-8